A single sample gave rise to the 26 T cell receptor beta chains below, sequenced in a study of T cells in Graves' hyperthyroidism and ophthalmopathy (dated by TCRdb to about 2019). Library preparation was by multiplex PCR. The listed sequencing device is Illumina HiSeq 2000. The TCR beta CDR3 regions were amplified from the RNA transcripts. A first-round RT-PCR of the TCR CDR3 used the HTBI primer set with the Qiagen OneStep RT-PCR kit. The public reads were reprocessed in TCRdb via fastp at Q25 and MiXCR, keeping in-frame beta chains. Identical CDR3 proteins give one entry, which carries the most common genes and DNA. The sample contains over 650,000 distinct CDR3 sequences, 45% of them found a single time. The ten largest clonotypes hold about 7.2% of the sample. Material: peripheral blood or thyroid tissue (not recorded which). These receptors all come from an adult man with Graves' disease, either hyperthyroidism or ophthalmopathy (not recorded which).

V gene TRBV9 combines with J gene TRBJ1-2, with 7 positions matching TRBD1. Germline loops: CDR1 SGDLS, CDR2 YYNGEE. Trimming took 4 bases from V and 3 from J; bases not matched to a gene: 18. This CDR3 contains 18 residues. The CDR3 nucleotides are TGTGCCAGCAGCCAAGTCGCGACAGGGCTAGATAGGGACTATGGCTACACCTTC. This gives the protein CASSQVATGLDRDYGYTF.

This clonotype was seen many times. The chain employs TRBV5-1 and TRBJ1-2, with a possible D match to TRBD1 (6 bases). Per the germline V gene, CDR1 is SGHRS and CDR2 is YFSETQ. V lost 0 bases and J 6 bases, leaving 12 bases between the germline ends. The CDR3 loop spans 14 amino acids. The CDR3 DNA reads as TGCGCCAGCAGCTTGGGTGACAGGAGCGATGGCTACACCTTC. Protein sequence: CASSLGDRSDGYTF. Variable domain in full (rest from reference TRBV5-1 and TRBJ1-2): KAGVTQTPRYLIKTRGQQVTLSCSPISGHRSVSWYQQTPGQGLQFLFEYFSETQRNKGNFPGRFSGRQFSNSRSEMNVSTLELGDSALYLCASSLGDRSDGYTFGSGTRLTVV.

This clonotype was found a few times. This chain uses TRBV7-9 with TRBJ2-5, with 12 bases matching TRBD1. J lost 0 bases, V lost 6 bases, and 5 bases had no gene match. In germline, CDR1 is SEHNR, CDR2 FQNEAQ (reference sequence). The CDR3 loop spans 16 amino acids. The CDR3 spells CASSPGTGGYQETQYF. The CDR3 DNA follows: TGTGCCAGCAGTCCTGGGACAGGGGGCTACCAAGAGACCCAGTACTTC.

With respect to this clonotype: A much larger clone differs by one base, so this may be a read error. This chain uses TRBV2 with TRBJ1-1, with D perhaps matching TRBD1 (5 bases). The CDR3 spans 13 residues. In germline, CDR1 is SNHLY, CDR2 FYNNEI. Here the CDR3 DNA reads TGTGCCAGCCCCGGGACTCAAAACATTGAAGCTTTCTTT. It specifies CASPGTQNIEAFF.

This chain links TRBV7-9 with TRBJ1-2; 8 bases are shared with TRBD1. With 7 bases clipped from V and 7 bases from J, the junction kept 8 bases outside the gene matches. This CDR3 region has 13 residues. Germline CDR1 and CDR2: SEHNR and FQNEAQ (reference sequence). The CDR3 loop reads CASTTSGGTGYTF. The CDR3 region has the DNA TGTGCCAGCACTACGTCAGGGGGCACTGGCTACACCTTC.

The chain has TRBV25-1 and TRBJ1-2; 9 nucleotides agree with TRBD1. The CDR3 sequence is 17 residues long. V trimming: 5 bases; J trimming: 0 bases; junction bases outside the gene matches: 10. Germline V gene sequence: CDR1 MGHDK, CDR2 SYGVNS. The CDR3 sequence is CASSSDRGTQANYGYTF. The DNA for the CDR3 is TGTGCCAGCAGTTCCGACAGGGGGACACAAGCTAACTATGGCTACACCTTC.

This clonotype appeared a few times. V and J are TRBV10-3 and TRBJ2-5; 7 bases fit TRBD1. The CDR3 runs 14 residues. V lost 0 bases, J lost 3 bases, and 1 base stayed unmatched. The germline V gene encodes CDR1 ENHRY and CDR2 SYGVKD. DNA for the CDR3: TGTGCCATCAGTGAGTCACAGGGGAAAGAGACCCAGTACTTC. As protein: CAISESQGKETQYF.

The sample holds many counts of this clonotype. The CDR3 is CASSFDRGGNQPQHF. The CDR3 region has the DNA TGTGCCAGCAGCTTCGATCGCGGCGGGAATCAGCCCCAGCATTTT. This chain joins TRBV7-8 and TRBJ1-5; D unclear. The CDR3 spans 15 residues. Trimming took 3 bases from V and 4 from J, leaving 13 bases between them. Germline assignment: CDR1 SGHVS and CDR2 FQNEAQ.

Note on this clonotype: A much larger clonotype is one base distant, so this may be a read error. The rearrangement links TRBV6-1 to TRBJ1-5; no clear D gene. The V end was cut by 3 bases, the J end by 2 bases, with 11 bases between. The CDR3 loop spans 15 amino acids. Germline-derived CDR1 and CDR2 are MNHNS and SASEGT. The CDR3 is CASSDSAGGNQPQHF. The CDR3 nucleotides read TGTGCCAGCAGTGATTCGGCAGGAGGCAATCAGCCCCAGCATTTT.

This clonotype has ten or more counts. The chain combines TRBV7-2 with TRBJ1-1, with 7 bases that match TRBD1. The CDR3 covers 14 residues. The trim removed 4 bases at V and 4 bases at J, leaving 6 bases unmatched. From germline, CDR1 is SGHTA and CDR2 FQGNSA. CDR3 coding DNA: TGTGCCAGCAGCTCAAGACAGGGTGCCACTGAAGCTTTCTTT. Amino acid sequence: CASSSRQGATEAFF.

Comment on this clonotype: The junction departs from the called germline gene at one end, perhaps through a read error. The genes are TRBV2 and TRBJ1-2; D not certain. The CDR3 is 14 residues long. Germline V lookup: CDR1 SNHLY, CDR2 FYNNEI. The DNA of the CDR3 is TGCGCCAGCAGCCAAGTGATTAGCGGATATGGCTACACCTTC. Its translation: CASSQVISGYGYTF. Full variable domain (outside the CDR3, taken from reference TRBV2 and TRBJ1-2): EPEVTQTPSHQVTQMGQEVILRCVPISNHLYFYWYRQILGQKVEFLVSFYNNEISEKSEIFDDQFSVERPDGSNFTLKIRSTKLEDSAMYFCASSQVISGYGYTFGSGTRLTVV.

This clonotype was counted many times. This chain connects TRBV7-9 to TRBJ2-5; 9 nucleotides match TRBD2. The CDR3 contains 16 residues. Trimming removed 5 bases from V and 0 bases from J; junction bases left unmatched: 7. Germline V gene data show CDR1 as SEHNR and CDR2 as FQNEAQ (reference sequence). The CDR3 DNA sequence: TGTGCCAGCAGCCCCCGACTAGCGGCGTACCAAGAGACCCAGTACTTC. This codes for CASSPRLAAYQETQYF.

This clonotype was found a few times. The genes are TRBV24-1 and TRBJ1-4; D unclear. This CDR3 has 14 amino acids. Looked up from germline, CDR1 is KGHDR and CDR2 is SFDVKD. Trimming took off 11 bases at V and 4 bases at J, with 16 bases between the two ends. The DNA of the CDR3 is TGTGCCAGCTGTAGGAGTCTGAATAATGAAAAACTGTTTTTT. Its translation: CASCRSLNNEKLFF.

This clonotype showed up many times. V is TRBV25-1 and J is TRBJ1-5, with D perhaps TRBD1 (6 bases). Germline values: CDR1 MGHDK, CDR2 SYGVNS. The CDR3 contains 14 residues. V lost 4 bases and J 1 base, leaving 8 bases between the germline ends. The CDR3 loop is CASSAQGSNQPQHF. CDR3 DNA: TGTGCCAGCAGTGCACAGGGAAGCAATCAGCCCCAGCATTTT.

The chain couples TRBV4-1 to TRBJ1-1; D uncertain. V dropped 2 bases and J dropped 4 bases, with 8 bases sitting between them. This CDR3 comprises 13 residues. In germline, CDR1 is MGHRA, CDR2 YSYEKL. In DNA form, the CDR3 reads TGCGCCAGCAGCCAAAGATCCTCCACTGAAGCTTTCTTT. It yields the protein CASSQRSSTEAFF.

This clonotype has more than one count but fewer than ten. One junction end disagrees with the germline gene, perhaps due to a read error. The V call is TRBV5-1, the J call TRBJ1-2; TRBD1 might be the D (5 bases). Germline V gene sequence: CDR1 SGHRS, CDR2 YFSETQ. The CDR3 is made up of 13 amino acids. The CDR3 sequence: CASSPRVNYGYTF. The CDR3 DNA follows: TGTGCCAGCAGCCCCAGGGTTAACTATGGCTACACCTTC.

This clonotype was seen ten or more times. V usage is TRBV10-3 and J usage is TRBJ1-1, with D hard to call. Trimming removed 3 bases from V and 3 bases from J, with 8 bases in between. The CDR3 sequence is 13 residues long. Germline V gene data show CDR1 as ENHRY and CDR2 as SYGVKD. The CDR3 reads CAISDSADTEAFF. The CDR3 bases are TGTGCCATCAGTGACAGCGCGGACACTGAAGCTTTCTTT.

This clonotype was picked up many times. The CDR3, as DNA: TGTGCCAGCAGCCGTAATCCCCGCAATTCACCCCTCCACTTT. It yields the protein CASSRNPRNSPLHF. This chain joins TRBV12-3 or TRBV12-4 and TRBJ1-6; D call uncertain. V lost 6 bases to trimming and J lost 7 bases, with 13 bases between them. The CDR3 is 14 residues long.

This clonotype came up once. Possible read error: a much larger clone is one base away. The chain uses TRBV7-9 and TRBJ1-1; D may be TRBD1 (5 bases). This CDR3 has 16 residues. Germline CDR1 reads SEHNR; CDR2 reads FQNEAQ (reference sequence). The CDR3 loop reads CVSSLIGRGMNTEAFF. The CDR3 nucleotides are TGTGTCAGCAGCTTAATTGGACGGGGCATGAACACTGAAGCTTTCTTT.

The chain links TRBV10-3 to TRBJ2-5; the match to TRBD2 covers 7 bases. The V segment lost 0 bases and the J segment 1 base; nucleotides outside the gene matches: 5. CDR1 is ENHRY and CDR2 is SYGVKD in the germline V gene. The CDR3 covers 16 residues. The CDR3 DNA is TGTGCCATCAGTGAGTCGGGGGTAGCGGGCCAAGAGACCCAGTACTTC. It specifies CAISESGVAGQETQYF.

The chain carries TRBV20-1 and TRBJ2-5; 7 bases are a match to TRBD2. The CDR3 contains 13 residues. The germline gives CDR1 DFQATT, CDR2 SNEGSKA (reference sequence). The V gene end was trimmed by 6 bases and the J gene end by 3 bases; junction bases not matched to a gene: 7. CDR3 region: CSAAGTTKETQYF. For the CDR3, the DNA is TGCAGTGCGGCTGGGACTACAAAAGAGACCCAGTACTTC.

V gene TRBV14 combines with J gene TRBJ2-2, with D uncertain. V lost 1 base, J lost 0 bases, and 6 bases lay in between. Per the germline V gene, CDR1 is SGHDN and CDR2 is FVKESK. The CDR3 consists of 15 residues. CDR3 sequence reads: CASSQGGSNTGELFF. DNA of the CDR3: TGTGCCAGCAGCCAAGGGGGATCGAACACCGGGGAGCTGTTTTTT.

This clonotype was found a few times. One end of the junction fails to match germline, which may point to a read error. This chain connects TRBV12-3 or TRBV12-4 to TRBJ1-2; maybe TRBD1 (6 bases). The CDR3 is made up of 10 amino acids. The CDR3 spells CASSLGGLSF. In DNA, the CDR3 is TGTGCCAGCAGCCTTGGGGGGCTTTCCTTC.

The rearrangement uses TRBV6-1 and TRBJ2-7; TRBD2 matches at 8 bases. Germline values: CDR1 MNHNS, CDR2 SASEGT. V was clipped by 1 base and J by 3 bases; unmatched bases: 8. CDR3 size: 16 residues. In DNA form, the CDR3 reads TGTGCCAGCAGTGAAGGTCTAGCCGGGACTAGCTACGAGCAGTACTTC. As protein: CASSEGLAGTSYEQYF.

Notes on this clonotype: It may be a read error: a sequence one base away is much more abundant. The V gene is TRBV2, the J gene TRBJ1-1, with D maybe TRBD1 (5 bases). Germline V lookup: CDR1 SNHLY, CDR2 FYNNEI. The CDR3 contains 13 residues. The CDR3 DNA reads TGTGCCAGCAGGGGCGTAGCGGACACTGAAGCTCTCTTT. It is translated as CASRGVADTEALF.

The CDR3 DNA reads TGCAGCGTTGGCATTAGCGGGTCTAGGAATGAGCAGTTCTTC. Translating gives CSVGISGSRNEQFF. The chain has TRBV29-1 and TRBJ2-1; TRBD2 agrees at 7 bases. This CDR3 has 14 amino acids. V lost 4 bases to trimming and J lost 7 bases; unmatched junction nucleotides: 10. Per germline, CDR1 SQVTM and CDR2 ANQGSEA.